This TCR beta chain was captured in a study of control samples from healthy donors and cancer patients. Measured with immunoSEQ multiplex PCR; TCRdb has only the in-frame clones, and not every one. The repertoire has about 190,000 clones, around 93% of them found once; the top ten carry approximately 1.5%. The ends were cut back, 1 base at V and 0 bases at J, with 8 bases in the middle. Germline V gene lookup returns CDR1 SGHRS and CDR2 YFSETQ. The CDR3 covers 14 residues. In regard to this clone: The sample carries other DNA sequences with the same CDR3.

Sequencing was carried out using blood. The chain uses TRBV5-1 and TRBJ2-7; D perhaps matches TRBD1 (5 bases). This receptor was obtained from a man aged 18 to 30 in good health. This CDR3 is CASSLTGSSYEQYF. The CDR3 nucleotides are TGCGCCAGCAGCTTGACAGGTAGCTCCTACGAGCAGTACTTC. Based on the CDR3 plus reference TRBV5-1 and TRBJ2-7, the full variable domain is KAGVTQTPRYLIKTRGQQVTLSCSPISGHRSVSWYQQTPGQGLQFLFEYFSETQRNKGNFPGRFSGRQFSNSRSEMNVSTLELGDSALYLCASSLTGSSYEQYFGPGTRLTVT.